This record covers a single T cell receptor (beta chain). The specificity of this receptor is unknown. No base quality information exists; no much larger clone differs at one position. The treatment or condition label here, explained by the study, means: live attenuated yellow fever vaccine strain. A standard Ficoll-Paque protocol was used to isolate PBMCs from peripheral blood. CD4 and CD8 T-cell fractions were isolated with Dynabeads CD4 and CD8 positive selection kits. TriZol was used to extract RNA from bulk PBMCs, from CD4 and CD8 fractions, and from dextramer-positive and dextramer-negative fractions. The data were taken from a study of T cells after yellow fever vaccination (dated by TCRdb to about 2019). About the full investigation: The SMART-Seq v4 Ultra Low Input RNA kit was used to prepare libraries from fractions with low cell numbers. To follow T-cell clones before and after primary and booster YFV17D yellow fever vaccination, bulk TCR alpha and beta repertoires were sequenced over time. The cohort comprised two healthy male donors, one aged 18 to 29 and one aged 30 to 40 years. Blood samples were taken at several timepoints before and after primary and secondary immunization, and bulk PBMC replicates and cell subsets were isolated. The study at large found these results: FACS-sorted repertoires could contain abundant contaminating clonotypes from the bulk population, so computational filtering was required. A small share of clonotypes occurred in both CD4 and CD8 compartments, likely arising from convergent recombination. Compared with the primary T-cell response, the secondary T-cell response was weaker but faster, peaking on day 5 rather than day 15. Only a couple of donors were included in the study, so the extent to which the findings can be generalized is limited. Most clones expanded after primary vaccination (almost 97% of CD4 and around 88% of CD8) were re-detected after the booster, suggesting that broad memory maintenance occurred.

The listed sequencing device is Illumina NovaSeq 6000. TCR cDNA was synthesized by 5'RACE template switching, through which a universal primer site and unique molecular identifiers were introduced. cDNA synthesis was primed from both the TCR alpha and TCR beta constant segments. Library amplification used two PCR steps, and the second PCR step added sample barcodes and sequencing adapters. Sequencing of the libraries was done on either Illumina HiSeq 2500 (2x100 bp) or NovaSeq (2x150 bp). Under the source paper's analysis protocol: Reads were demultiplexed and collapsed into UMI consensus sequences with MIGEC, and V(D)J alignment was performed with MiXCR. Using edgeR on replicate PBMC samples, clonotypes were called vaccine-responding if FDR was below 0.01 and the log2 fold change was above 5 up to day 15. Each bulk clonotype received a CD4 or CD8 identity based on whether the sequenced CD4 or CD8 repertoire contained that clonotype at higher abundance. In-frame beta chains were kept once TCRdb had trimmed the public reads at Q25 with fastp and called clones with MiXCR. A single entry per CDR3 protein holds the most common genes and DNA from its merged rows. The V and J calls were not made by the authors but by TCRdb's processing. Within this sample are about 340,000 distinct CDR3 sequences, with around 12% of them counted one time only. Jointly, the top ten make up 2.5% to 4% of the sample.

Spanning cysteine to phenylalanine, the CDR3 consists of 15 amino acids. Just the 45-base CDR3 DNA is kept, in frame starting at base 1. As encoded in the germline V gene (reference sequence), CDR1 is SGHKS while CDR2 is YYEKEE. V lost 1 base and J lost 4 bases; the stretch between them is 12 bases long. The TCR comes from a man aged 18 to 35 who received the YFV17D yellow fever vaccine. The source was CD4+ T cells sorted from PBMCs, collected 15 days after the yellow fever booster vaccination. Rearrangement joined TRBV5-5 to TRBJ1-5, with the D gene call left open. In nucleotide form, the sequence is TGTGCCAGCAGCTTGTGGGGTAGCGGGAATCAGCCCCAGCATTTT. Translation gives CASSLWGSGNQPQHF.